One sample yielded the 10 T cell receptor beta chains listed below, sequenced in a study of blood T cell repertoires in COVID-19. Generated by immunoSEQ multiplex PCR, the TCRdb table keeps only in-frame clones and is missing some. The sample has more than 150,000 clones, around nine tenths seen once. Input material: peripheral blood. The receptors here all came from a woman under 30 who had recovered from COVID-19.

This chain joins TRBV3-1 (or the pseudogene TRBV3-2) and TRBJ1-2, with D possibly TRBD1 on 5 matching bases. Germline CDR1 and CDR2: LGHDT and YNNKEL (reference sequence). Trimming removed 3 bases from V and 0 bases from J, with 5 bases in between. The CDR3 covers 13 residues. The CDR3 DNA reads TGTGCCAGCAGCCAGACAGCTAACTATGGCTACACCTTC. This encodes CASSQTANYGYTF.

This chain uses TRBV13 with TRBJ2-3, with D unresolved. Trimming removed 4 bases from V and 2 bases from J, with 4 bases in between. In germline, CDR1 is PRHDT, CDR2 FYEKMQ (reference sequence). This CDR3 contains 12 residues. The CDR3 is CASSSVTDTQYF. CDR3 coding DNA: TGTGCCAGCAGCTCCGTCACAGATACGCAGTATTTT.

The chain recombines TRBV6-2 or TRBV6-3 with TRBJ1-5; 9 bases are a match to TRBD1. V lost 0 bases to trimming and J lost 6 bases; unmatched junction nucleotides: 15. Germline CDR1 reads MNHEY; CDR2 reads SVGEGT. The CDR3 runs 19 residues. CDR3 in amino acids: CASSYSTYTGTGLVQPQHF. CDR3 nucleotides: TGTGCCAGCAGTTACTCTACGTATACCGGGACAGGGTTGGTTCAGCCCCAGCATTTT.

This clone has a single count. The chain recombines TRBV18 with TRBJ1-2; a weak D match, TRBD1 (6 bases). The germline CDR1 and CDR2 sequences are KGHSH and LQKENI. This CDR3 is 13 amino acids long. V was clipped by 4 bases and J by 6 bases, with 12 bases between them. The CDR3 sequence: CASSRDKKDGYTF. In DNA form, the CDR3 reads TGTGCCAGCTCACGGGACAAAAAAGATGGCTACACCTTC.

The rearrangement joins TRBV4-1 to TRBJ2-3; 9 nucleotides match TRBD1. In germline, CDR1 is MGHRA, CDR2 YSYEKL. The CDR3 has 16 amino acids. The ends lost 1 base at V and 3 bases at J; junction bases unmatched: 5. This chain's CDR3 is CASSQALTGGTDTQYF. The DNA of the CDR3 is TGCGCCAGCAGCCAAGCATTGACAGGGGGAACAGATACGCAGTATTTT.

The rearrangement uses TRBV4-3 and TRBJ1-2; TRBD1 might be the D (5 bases). Germline CDR1 reads LGHNA; CDR2 reads YSLEER. This CDR3 has 15 residues. Trimming cost V 0 bases and J 8 bases, with 16 bases left between them. DNA of the CDR3: TGCGCCAGCAGCCAAGAAAGGGGATTAGCTAAGGGCTACACCTTC. It specifies CASSQERGLAKGYTF.

The chain uses TRBV7-8 and TRBJ1-2; TRBD1 is a possible D gene (6 bases). CDR1 and CDR2 (germline): SGHVS, FQNEAQ. V lost 5 bases to trimming and J lost 7 bases, with 20 bases between them. This CDR3 spans 15 amino acids. The CDR3 protein is CASSPGGGFRGGYTF. Written as DNA, the CDR3 is TGTGCCAGCAGCCCGGGGGGGGGCTTCCGTGGTGGCTACACCTTC. Looking up the rest from reference TRBV7-8 and TRBJ1-2 gives the full variable domain: GAGVSQSPRYKVAKRGQDVALRCDPISGHVSLFWYQQALGQGPEFLTYFQNEAQLDKSGLPSDRFFAERPEGSVSTLKIQRTQQEDSAVYLCASSPGGGFRGGYTFGSGTRLTVV.

This chain uses TRBV5-6 with TRBJ2-1, with D perhaps TRBD1 (5 bases). Trimming took 0 bases from V and 2 from J, leaving 9 bases between them. The CDR3 length is 15 residues. Germline CDR1 SGHDT, CDR2 YYEEEE. The CDR3 spells CASSLEAGTYNEQFF. The CDR3 nucleotides are TGTGCCAGCAGCTTGGAGGCAGGGACCTACAATGAGCAGTTCTTC.

The chain uses TRBV19 and TRBJ1-2; D is possibly TRBD1 (5 bases). The germline gives CDR1 LNHDA, CDR2 SQIVND (reference sequence). Deletions cut 5 bases from V and 5 bases from J, with 18 bases between. The CDR3 is 15 residues long. The CDR3 sequence: CASSPNFPEGYGYTF. In DNA, the CDR3 is TGTGCCAGTAGTCCCAACTTCCCGGAGGGGTATGGCTACACCTTC.

The J gene is TRBJ1-2, the V gene TRBV5-1, with D possibly being TRBD1 (5 bases). The germline gives CDR1 SGHRS, CDR2 YFSETQ. The CDR3 runs to 15 residues. V lost 3 bases, J lost 8 bases, and 20 bases lay in between. DNA for the CDR3: TGCGCCAGCAGCTACGATCCGGGGGGAGTAGGCGGCTACACCTTC. Its translation: CASSYDPGGVGGYTF. Filled out from reference TRBV5-1 and TRBJ1-2, the complete variable domain reads KAGVTQTPRYLIKTRGQQVTLSCSPISGHRSVSWYQQTPGQGLQFLFEYFSETQRNKGNFPGRFSGRQFSNSRSEMNVSTLELGDSALYLCASSYDPGGVGGYTFGSGTRLTVV.